The source of this T cell receptor (beta chain) is a study of blood T cell repertoires in COVID-19 (dated by TCRdb to the early 2020s). General notes on the study: Collaborator samples came from the United States, Italy and Spain and covered acute and convalescent phases of COVID-19. The material from the prospective study consisted of cDNA or gDNA derived from T cells, B-cell-depleted T cells, or PBMCs. A freely available public database, intended as a resource for researchers studying the immune response to SARS-CoV-2, is where the repertoires were released. Nearly every sample came with metadata listing a de-identified subject ID, COVID-19 status, age in years and sex. Where available, HLA class I and class II types were obtained from metadata supplied by the sample provider rather than from assay-based typing. The dataset comprised deeply sampled blood TCRbeta repertoires from subjects exposed to, actively infected with, or recovered from COVID-19. The samples were drawn from the first 160 participants of the ongoing ImmuneRACE study and from some 1,300 subjects provided by 6 global collaborators. The paper's findings and limits, for the study overall: How much clinical and demographic metadata was included differed by source and by participant, and the metadata was provided uncurated.

In the germline V gene (reference sequence), CDR1 corresponds to LGHDT and CDR2 to YNNKEL. V lost 3 bases and J lost 6 bases, and the count of bases not matched to a germline gene is 5. The CDR3, cysteine through phenylalanine, is 15 amino acids long. The CDR3 DNA has 45 bases and is translated from base 1. The collaborating institutions used their own protocols to collect whole blood in K2EDTA tubes. Collaborator samples were shipped for TCRbeta analysis as frozen whole blood, isolated PBMCs, or DNA extracted from either sample type. The immunoSEQ Assay, a bias-controlled multiplex PCR, was used to amplify TCRbeta CDR3 regions from genomic DNA. The paper's data handling went like this. The number of nucleated cells in each sample was estimated from the amplification of reference gene primers within the assay. To quantify the absolute abundance of each unique TCRbeta CDR3 rearrangement, sequence reads were collapsed and filtered. For each sample, productive Simpson clonality was calculated by taking the square root of Simpson's diversity index across productive rearrangements. TCRdb holds this immuneACCESS table with in-frame rearrangements only. Some clones are missing; in checked studies, unresolved V genes explain under half, and the rest has no known cause. The V and J calls and clone size come from that table; D and trimming were worked out from the DNA. In all, the sample holds about 57,000 clones, and approximately 79% of those were seen once. About 3.3% of the sample comes from the top ten.

Comments on this clone: Its antigen specificity is not known. No quality values exist for individual bases; no much larger clone is one base distant.

The chain is encoded by TRBV3-1 (or the pseudogene TRBV3-2) joined to TRBJ1-3; 10 middle bases align to TRBD1. The TCR sequence derives from a man in his sixties with acute or convalescent COVID-19. The sequenced sample consisted of peripheral blood. The CDR3 protein sequence reads: CASSQRDRGPNTIYF. The base sequence is TGTGCCAGCAGCCAGAGGGACAGGGGTCCAAACACCATATATTTT.